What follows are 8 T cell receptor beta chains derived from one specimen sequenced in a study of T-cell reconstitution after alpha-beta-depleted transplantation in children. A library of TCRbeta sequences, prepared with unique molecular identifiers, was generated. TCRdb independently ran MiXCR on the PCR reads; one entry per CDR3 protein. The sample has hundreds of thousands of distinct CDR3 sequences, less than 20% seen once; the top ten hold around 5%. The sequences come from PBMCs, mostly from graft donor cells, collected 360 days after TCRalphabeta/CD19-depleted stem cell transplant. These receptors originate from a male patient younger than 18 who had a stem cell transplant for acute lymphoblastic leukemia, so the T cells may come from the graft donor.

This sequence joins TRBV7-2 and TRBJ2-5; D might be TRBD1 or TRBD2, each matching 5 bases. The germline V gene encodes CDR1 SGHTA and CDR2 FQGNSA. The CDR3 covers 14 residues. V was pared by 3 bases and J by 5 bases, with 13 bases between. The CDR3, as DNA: TGTGCCAGCAGCTTCGGCGGGCCAGGGGAGACCCAGTACTTC. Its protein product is CASSFGGPGETQYF.

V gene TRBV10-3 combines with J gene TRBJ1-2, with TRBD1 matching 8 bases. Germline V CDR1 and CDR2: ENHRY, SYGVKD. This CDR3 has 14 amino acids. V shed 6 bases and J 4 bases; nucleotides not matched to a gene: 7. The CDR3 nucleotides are TGTGCCATCAGCCGCGGACAGGGATTCTATGGCTACACCTTC. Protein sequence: CAISRGQGFYGYTF.

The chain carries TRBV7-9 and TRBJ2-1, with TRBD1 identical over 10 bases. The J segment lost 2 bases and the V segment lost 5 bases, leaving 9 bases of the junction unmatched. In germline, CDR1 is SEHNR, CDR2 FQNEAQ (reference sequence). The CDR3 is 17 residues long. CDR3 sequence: CASSALQGTGAYNEQFF. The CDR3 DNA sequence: TGTGCCAGCAGCGCCCTGCAGGGGACAGGGGCCTACAATGAGCAGTTCTTC.

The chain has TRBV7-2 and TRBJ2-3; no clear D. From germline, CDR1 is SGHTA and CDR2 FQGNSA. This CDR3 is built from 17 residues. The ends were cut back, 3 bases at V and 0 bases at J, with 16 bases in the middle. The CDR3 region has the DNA TGTGCCAGCAGCTTCACTTGGGGTTTGAGTAGCACAGATACGCAGTATTTT. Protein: CASSFTWGLSSTDTQYF.

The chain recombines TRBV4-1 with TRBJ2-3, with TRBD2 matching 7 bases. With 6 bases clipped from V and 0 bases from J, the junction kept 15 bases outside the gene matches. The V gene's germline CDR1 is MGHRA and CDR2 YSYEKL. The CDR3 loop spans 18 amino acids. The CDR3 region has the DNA TGCGCCAGCAGACGCGGGAGACCCACACCGAATAGCACAGATACGCAGTATTTT. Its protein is CASRRGRPTPNSTDTQYF.

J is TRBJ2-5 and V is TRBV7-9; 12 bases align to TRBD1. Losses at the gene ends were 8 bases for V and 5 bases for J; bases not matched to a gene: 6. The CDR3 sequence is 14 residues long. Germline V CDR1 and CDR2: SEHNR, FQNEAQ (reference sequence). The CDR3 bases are TGTGCCAGCCGGGACAGGGGGCGCGTGGAGACCCAGTACTTC. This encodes CASRDRGRVETQYF.

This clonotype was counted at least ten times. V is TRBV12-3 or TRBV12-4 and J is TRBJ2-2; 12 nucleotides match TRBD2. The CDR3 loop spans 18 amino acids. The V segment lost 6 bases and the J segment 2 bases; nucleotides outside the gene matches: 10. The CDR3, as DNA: TGTGCCAGCAGCCGAACACTTGGACTAGCGGGAAACACCGGGGAGCTGTTTTTT. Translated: CASSRTLGLAGNTGELFF.

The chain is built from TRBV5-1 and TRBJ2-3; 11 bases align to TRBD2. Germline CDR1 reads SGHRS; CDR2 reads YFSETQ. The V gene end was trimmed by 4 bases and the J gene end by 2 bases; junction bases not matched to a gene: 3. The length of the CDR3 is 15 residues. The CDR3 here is CASSPSGRYTDTQYF. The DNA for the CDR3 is TGCGCCAGCAGCCCTAGCGGGAGGTACACAGATACGCAGTATTTT.